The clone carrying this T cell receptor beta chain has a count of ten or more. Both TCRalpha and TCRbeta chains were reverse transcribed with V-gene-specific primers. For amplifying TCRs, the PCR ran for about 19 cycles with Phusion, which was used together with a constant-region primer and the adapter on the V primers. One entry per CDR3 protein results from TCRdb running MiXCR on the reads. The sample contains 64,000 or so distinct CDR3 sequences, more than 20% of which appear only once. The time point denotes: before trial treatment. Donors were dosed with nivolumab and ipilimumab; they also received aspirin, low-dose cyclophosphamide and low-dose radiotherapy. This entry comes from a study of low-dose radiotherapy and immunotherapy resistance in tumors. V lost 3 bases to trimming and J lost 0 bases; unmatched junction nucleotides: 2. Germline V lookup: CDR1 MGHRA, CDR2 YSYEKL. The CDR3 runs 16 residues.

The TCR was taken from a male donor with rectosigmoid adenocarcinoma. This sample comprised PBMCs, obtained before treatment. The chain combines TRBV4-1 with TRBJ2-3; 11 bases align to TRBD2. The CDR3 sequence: CASSQRLAGSTDTQYF. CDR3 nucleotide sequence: TGCGCCAGCAGCCAGCGACTAGCGGGAAGCACAGATACGCAGTATTTT.